This is a list of T cell receptor beta chains from one sample in a study of blood T cell repertoires in COVID-19. Data came from immunoSEQ multiplex PCR; TCRdb stores just in-frame clones and leaves some out. The table has about 71,000 clones, about four fifths seen once; the top ten hold approximately 14%. Sequencing input: peripheral blood. The receptors were gathered from an elderly woman with acute or convalescent COVID-19. Both conserved end residues are part of each CDR3. Expanded clones are given a class, and other clones once, few, many or no size at all.

CDR3 length,V gene,clone size,J gene,CDR3 protein
16,TRBV7-8,.,TRBJ2-7,CASSRVTGAPSYEQYF
15,TRBV12-5,.,TRBJ2-1,CASGLEGTSYNEQFF
18,TRBV18,.,TRBJ2-6,CASSKRDRVTSGANVLTF
11,TRBV20-1,.,TRBJ1-4,CSSEGGEKLFF
16,TRBV24-1,once,TRBJ1-2,CATSDWRARDNYGYTF
14,TRBV2,.,TRBJ1-2,CASKMVRVDYGYTF
14,TRBV5-8,.,TRBJ2-5,CASSFGTAQETQYF
15,TRBV15,.,TRBJ2-1,CATSRAGTLYNEQFF
12,TRBV7-8,.,TRBJ2-1,CASSLQHNEQFF
13,TRBV7-9,.,TRBJ2-7,CASSRDSVYEQYF